Sequencing of this T cell receptor (beta chain) was carried out in a study of Ad26.COV2.S vaccination and SARS-CoV-2 variants. Study conclusions and caveats: Recipients given vaccine exceeded placebo recipients in spike-specific TCR breadth. Similar non-spike TCR breadth was observed in recipients of vaccine and of placebo. Possible underestimation of total T cell responses by the TCR breadth and depth analyses was noted.

Germline V gives CDR1 MNHEY, CDR2 SVGEGT. CDR3 length equals 15 residues. Trimming left V 0 bases short and J 3 bases short, with 6 bases between. TCRdb's table, derived via immunoSEQ multiplex PCR, lists solely in-frame clones and lacks some. The repertoire holds over 110,000 clones, with around 86% as singletons. Of note for this clone: Antigen specificity is unknown.

This receptor was taken from a human donor who had recovered from COVID-19. This chain uses TRBV6-2 or TRBV6-3 with TRBJ1-6; unclear D gene. The material was peripheral blood, obtained after recovery from COVID-19. This chain's CDR3 is CASSYSQNYNSPLHF. The CDR3 DNA is TGTGCCAGCAGTTACTCGCAGAACTATAATTCACCCCTCCACTTT.